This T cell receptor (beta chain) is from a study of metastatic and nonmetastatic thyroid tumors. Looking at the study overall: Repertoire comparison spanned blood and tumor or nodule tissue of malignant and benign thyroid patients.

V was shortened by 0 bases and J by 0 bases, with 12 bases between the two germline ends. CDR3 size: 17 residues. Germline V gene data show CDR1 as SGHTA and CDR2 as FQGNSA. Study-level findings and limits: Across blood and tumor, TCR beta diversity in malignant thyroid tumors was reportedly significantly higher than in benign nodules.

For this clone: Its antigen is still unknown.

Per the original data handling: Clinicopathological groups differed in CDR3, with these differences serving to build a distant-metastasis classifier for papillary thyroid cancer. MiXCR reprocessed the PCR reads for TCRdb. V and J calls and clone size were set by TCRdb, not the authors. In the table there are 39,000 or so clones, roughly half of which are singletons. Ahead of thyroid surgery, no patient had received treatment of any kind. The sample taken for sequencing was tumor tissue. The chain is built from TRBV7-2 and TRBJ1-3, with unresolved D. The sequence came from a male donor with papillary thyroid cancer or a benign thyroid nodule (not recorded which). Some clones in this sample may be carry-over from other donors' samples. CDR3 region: CASSLAPVSLSGNTIYF. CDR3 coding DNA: TGTGCCAGCAGCTTAGCTCCAGTCTCCCTCTCTGGAAACACCATATATTTT.